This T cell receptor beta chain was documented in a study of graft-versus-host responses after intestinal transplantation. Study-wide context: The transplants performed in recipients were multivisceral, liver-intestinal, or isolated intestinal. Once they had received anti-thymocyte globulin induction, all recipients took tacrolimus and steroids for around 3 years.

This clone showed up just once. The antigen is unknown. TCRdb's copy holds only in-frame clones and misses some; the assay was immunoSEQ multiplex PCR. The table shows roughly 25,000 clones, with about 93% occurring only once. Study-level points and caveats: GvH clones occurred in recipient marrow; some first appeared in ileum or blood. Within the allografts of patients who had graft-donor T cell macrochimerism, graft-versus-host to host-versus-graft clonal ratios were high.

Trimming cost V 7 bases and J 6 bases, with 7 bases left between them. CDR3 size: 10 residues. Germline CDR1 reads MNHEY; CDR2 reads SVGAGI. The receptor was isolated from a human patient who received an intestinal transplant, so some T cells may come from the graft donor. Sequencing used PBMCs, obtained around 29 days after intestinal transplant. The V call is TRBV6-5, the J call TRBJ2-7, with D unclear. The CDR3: CASKGAEQYF. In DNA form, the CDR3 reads TGTGCCAGCAAGGGTGCCGAGCAGTACTTC.